This T cell receptor beta chain was recorded in a study of blood T cell repertoires in COVID-19 (dated by TCRdb to about 2020). About the investigation overall: Collaborator samples came from the United States, Italy and Spain and covered acute and convalescent phases of COVID-19. The material from the prospective study consisted of cDNA or gDNA derived from T cells, B-cell-depleted T cells, or PBMCs. The repertoires were released in a freely available public database meant as a resource for research on the immune response to SARS-CoV-2. Samples were obtained from the ongoing ImmuneRACE study (first 160 participants) and from over 1,000 subjects provided by 6 global collaborators. Sample metadata almost always included a de-identified subject ID, COVID-19 status, age in years and sex. HLA class I and class II types, where available, came from metadata supplied by the sample provider rather than from assay-based typing. Subjects who had been exposed to COVID-19, were actively infected with it, or had recovered from it provided the deeply sampled blood TCRbeta repertoires that made up the dataset. Results and caveats for the whole study, not just this receptor: The amount of clinical and demographic metadata varied by source and participant and was provided uncurated.

Taken from the germline V gene (reference sequence), the CDR1 and CDR2 loops are LNHDA and SQIVND. Including cysteine and phenylalanine, the CDR3 has 16 amino acids. Only the CDR3 DNA is retained, 48 bases long and in frame from the first base. Ends trimmed: V by 3 bases, J by 4 bases; bases unmatched to a gene: 9. One collaborating source in Seattle enrolled patients while the patients were actively infected and followed the patients over time throughout the course of disease. The collaborating institutions used their own protocols to collect whole blood in K2EDTA tubes. For TCRbeta analysis, collaborators shipped samples as frozen whole blood, isolated PBMCs, or DNA extracted from either of those sample types. With regard to this clone: Its antigen is still unknown. No per-base quality is available; no much larger clone lies one base away.

TCRbeta CDR3 regions were amplified from genomic DNA by means of the immunoSEQ Assay, a bias-controlled multiplex PCR. On the study's bioinformatics: Nucleated cell counts per sample were estimated from amplification of reference gene primers within the assay. To quantify the absolute abundance of each unique TCRbeta CDR3 rearrangement, sequence reads were collapsed and filtered. For each sample, productive Simpson clonality was calculated by taking the square root of Simpson's diversity index across productive rearrangements. This immuneACCESS table, as held by TCRdb, lists in-frame sequences with V and J called but not all clones. Of the missing ones, under half trace to an unresolved V gene in checked studies; the others have no known cause. V, J and clone size are taken as reported in that table, and D and trimming were inferred from the DNA itself. For this sample there are tens of thousands of clones; less than 95% appear just once. The ten largest clones represent 0.4% to 0.55% of the sample.

The sample comprised peripheral blood. The chain couples TRBV19 to TRBJ2-1; 7 bases in the middle match TRBD2. This receptor was taken from a man in his fifties with COVID-19, enrolled during active disease. CDR3 loop: CASSISGREPYNEQFF. At the DNA level, the sequence is TGTGCCAGTAGTATTTCAGGGCGGGAGCCGTACAATGAGCAGTTCTTC.